These 18 T cell receptor beta chains came from one sample sequenced in a study of cytomegalovirus exposure and HLA in healthy donors. The PCR ran on 60 Vbeta and 13 Jbeta primers. Some clones are missing from TCRdb's copy, which holds only in-frame ones; the method was immunoSEQ multiplex PCR. Of around 230,000 clones in the sample, more than 75% were seen once. The sequenced material came from PBMCs. The receptors originated from a middle-aged man in good health and CMV-seropositive.

A single count supports this clone. The junction shows a germline mismatch at one end, possibly a read error. V usage is TRBV7-9 and J usage is TRBJ1-1, with TRBD1 matching over 7 bases. Germline V gives CDR1 SEHNR, CDR2 FQNEAQ (reference sequence). This CDR3 has 13 residues. Written as DNA, the CDR3 is TGTTCCAGCAGCAAGGGGGCAGGGACTGAAGCTTTCTTT. This codes for CSSSKGAGTEAFF. Full variable domain (remainder filled in from reference TRBV7-9 and TRBJ1-1): DTGVSQNPRHKITKRGQNVTFRCDPISEHNRLYWYRQTLGQGPEFLTYFQNEAQLEKSRLLSDRFSAERPKGSFSTLEIQRTEQGDSAMYLCSSSKGAGTEAFFGQGTRLTVV.

The chain employs TRBV5-1 and TRBJ2-7; 7 bases line up with TRBD2. The germline CDR1 and CDR2 sequences are SGHRS and YFSETQ. J was trimmed by 7 bases and V by 4 bases; bases with no gene match: 11. The CDR3 runs to 14 residues. The CDR3 here is CASSDLGLVGEQYF. The DNA of the CDR3 is TGCGCCAGCAGCGACCTCGGACTAGTCGGGGAGCAGTACTTC.

This clone showed up just once. The chain is built from TRBV4-1 and TRBJ2-7, with D possibly being TRBD2 (7 bases). V was pared by 1 base and J by 3 bases, with 10 bases between. CDR3 length: 14 amino acids. CDR1 and CDR2 from the germline V gene are MGHRA and YSYEKL. The DNA of the CDR3 is TGCGCCAGCAGCCAAGGGGGGGGCGGCTACGAGCAGTACTTC. Encoded protein: CASSQGGGGYEQYF.

The chain links TRBV30 to TRBJ2-3, with 8 bases aligning to TRBD2. There are 13 residues in the CDR3. The trim removed 5 bases at V and 4 bases at J, leaving 5 bases unmatched. Germline V gene data show CDR1 as GTSNPN and CDR2 as SVGIG (reference sequence). The CDR3 region has the DNA TGTGCCTGGCGGGGGGGACCGCCAGATACGCAGTATTTT. It encodes CAWRGGPPDTQYF.

This sequence joins TRBV6-5 and TRBJ1-1; 8 bases align to TRBD1. Germline trimming cut 1 base from V and 5 bases from J; bases unmatched to any gene: 6. This CDR3 has 15 residues. Germline CDR1 is MNHEY and CDR2 is SVGAGI. CDR3 nucleotides: TGTGCCAGCAGTTACTTGGACAGGGCGAGAACTGAAGCTTTCTTT. This translates into CASSYLDRARTEAFF.

The V gene is TRBV6-6, the J gene TRBJ1-3; maybe TRBD1 (5 bases). Germline values: CDR1 MNHNY, CDR2 SVGAGI (reference sequence). V was clipped by 0 bases and J by 5 bases, with 11 bases between them. The CDR3 spans 15 residues. CDR3 bases: TGTGCCAGCAGTTACTCGCAGGGTGCAAGAAACACCATATATTTT. It yields the protein CASSYSQGARNTIYF.

This chain links TRBV30 with TRBJ1-3; 7 bases map to TRBD1. Trimming took 3 bases from V and 4 from J; bases not matched to a gene: 9. CDR1 and CDR2 from the germline V gene are GTSNPN and SVGIG (reference sequence). The CDR3 runs to 15 residues. The chain's CDR3 is CAWSYRGRWGNTIYF. CDR3 DNA: TGTGCCTGGAGCTATAGGGGGCGATGGGGAAACACCATATATTTT.

The rearrangement joins TRBV5-8 to TRBJ1-1, with 11 bases fitting TRBD1. Germline CDR1 and CDR2: SGHTS and YDEGEE. This CDR3 has 15 residues. Unmatched junction bases numbered 3, after V lost 0 bases and J lost 5 bases. Here the CDR3 DNA reads TGTGCCAGCAGCTTGGCCGGGACAGGGGGAACTGAAGCTTTCTTT. Translation: CASSLAGTGGTEAFF.

This clone was observed a few times. The genes are TRBV5-6 and TRBJ1-2, with a tentative D call TRBD1 (6 bases). Trimming removed 7 bases at V and 4 bases at J, with 14 bases between. The CDR3 runs to 13 residues. Germline values: CDR1 SGHDT, CDR2 YYEEEE. The CDR3 here is CASRDIGLYGYTF. The CDR3 nucleotides read TGTGCCAGCCGGGACATCGGCCTCTATGGCTACACCTTC.

This clone came up a few times. The chain uses TRBV28 and TRBJ1-1, with D perhaps matching TRBD1 (5 bases). This CDR3 has 15 residues. The germline V gene has CDR1 MDHEN and CDR2 SYDVKM. V lost 5 bases and J lost 5, with 18 bases in between. CDR3 sequence reads: CASSPWTGGGTEAFF. CDR3 DNA: TGTGCCAGCAGTCCCTGGACGGGGGGGGGAACTGAAGCTTTCTTT.

This chain links TRBV28 with TRBJ2-5, with D unclear. The germline V gene encodes CDR1 MDHEN and CDR2 SYDVKM. Trimming took 7 bases from V and 2 from J, leaving 14 bases between them. The CDR3 covers 14 residues. As DNA, the CDR3 is TGTGCCAGCACCCTCTCGGGTGGACAAGAGACCCAGTACTTC. It codes for CASTLSGGQETQYF.

This clone was detected once. The chain joins TRBV6-6 to TRBJ1-2; tentative D call: TRBD1 (6 bases). This CDR3 spans 13 amino acids. Deletions cut 6 bases from V and 4 bases from J, with 12 bases between. Looked up from germline, CDR1 is MNHNY and CDR2 is SVGAGI (reference sequence). The DNA of the CDR3 is TGTGCCAGCAGCCCGACAGGAAGCTATGGCTACACCTTC. This sequence encodes CASSPTGSYGYTF.

The gene calls are TRBV19 and TRBJ1-1; 9 nucleotides agree with TRBD1. V was pared by 2 bases and J by 0 bases, with 4 bases of the junction left unmatched. Germline V lookup: CDR1 LNHDA, CDR2 SQIVND (reference sequence). This CDR3 contains 16 residues. CDR3 DNA sequence: TGTGCCAGTAGTATATGGACAGGGGCTATGAACACTGAAGCTTTCTTT. Protein: CASSIWTGAMNTEAFF.

The chain has TRBV18 and TRBJ2-5, with 7 nucleotides matching TRBD1. The CDR3 has 13 residues. The ends lost 3 bases at V and 5 bases at J; junction bases unmatched: 3. Per germline, CDR1 KGHSH and CDR2 LQKENI. CDR3 loop: CASSPGQWETQYF. The CDR3 DNA reads TGTGCCAGCTCACCGGGACAGTGGGAGACCCAGTACTTC.

A note on this clone: At one boundary the junction diverges from the germline segment, which might be a read error. The chain employs TRBV7-7 and TRBJ2-2, with 11 bases identical to TRBD2. Germline-derived CDR1 and CDR2 are SSHAT and FNYEAQ (reference sequence). This CDR3 comprises 17 residues. The CDR3 nucleotides are TGTGCTAGCAGCCCCTGGACTAGCGGGCCGAACACCGGGGAGCTGTTTTTT. Translation gives CASSPWTSGPNTGELFF.

The chain recombines TRBV5-1 with TRBJ2-5, with a tentative D call TRBD1 (5 bases). Germline CDR1 reads SGHRS; CDR2 reads YFSETQ. The CDR3 totals 14 residues. V dropped 0 bases and J dropped 4 bases, with 10 bases sitting between them. CDR3 DNA sequence: TGCGCCAGCAGCTTGGGCCACACAGGAGAGACCCAGTACTTC. Its protein product is CASSLGHTGETQYF.

The rearrangement links TRBV19 to TRBJ2-3; 11 bases fit TRBD2. This CDR3 spans 17 amino acids. The junction had 10 bases not matched to a gene; V was cut back by 4 bases and J by 4 bases. Germline CDR1 LNHDA, CDR2 SQIVND (reference sequence). CDR3 loop: CASSTRSGRGGADTQYF. CDR3 nucleotide sequence: TGTGCCAGTAGTACCCGTAGCGGGAGGGGAGGGGCAGATACGCAGTATTTT.

The chain recombines TRBV7-8 with TRBJ1-1; D is undetermined. The ends were cut back, 4 bases at V and 1 base at J, with 4 bases in the middle. This CDR3 is built from 12 residues. Per the germline V gene, CDR1 is SGHVS and CDR2 is FQNEAQ. The CDR3 DNA reads as TGTGCCAGCAGCTCATCGAACACTGAAGCTTTCTTT. It is translated as CASSSSNTEAFF.